The rows below give T cell receptor beta chains drawn from one sample of a study of cytomegalovirus exposure and HLA in healthy donors. This table comes from immunoSEQ multiplex PCR, and its TCRdb copy is limited to in-frame clones, with some not included. The table has 200,000 to 250,000 clones, around nine tenths seen once. The sequenced material came from PBMCs. The receptors shown here come from a woman under 30 in good health and CMV-seropositive. Each CDR3 is given with its conserved first and last residue. D genes are given only for firm matches. Rows give clone size only sometimes, using once, few, many, or a class for an expanded clone.

d_call: .; j_call: TRBJ1-2; v_call: TRBV19; clone_size: .; cdr3_aa: CASSLIGQGHGYTF; cdr3_nt: TGTGCCAGTAGTTTAATAGGGCAGGGGCATGGCTACACCTTC
d_call: .; j_call: TRBJ2-7; v_call: TRBV9; clone_size: .; cdr3_aa: CASSETGSSYEQYF; cdr3_nt: TGTGCCAGCAGCGAGACTGGTAGCTCCTACGAGCAGTACTTC
d_call: TRBD2; j_call: TRBJ2-2; v_call: TRBV7-6; clone_size: .; cdr3_aa: CASSLAGLAGAWTGELFF; cdr3_nt: TGTGCCAGCAGCTTAGCGGGACTAGCGGGAGCCTGGACCGGGGAGCTGTTTTTT
d_call: .; j_call: TRBJ2-1; v_call: TRBV14; clone_size: .; cdr3_aa: CASSQGLKNEQFF; cdr3_nt: TGTGCCAGCAGCCAAGGGCTCAAGAATGAGCAGTTCTTC
d_call: TRBD1; j_call: TRBJ2-3; v_call: TRBV27; clone_size: .; cdr3_aa: CASSQDRGTDTQYF; cdr3_nt: TGTGCCAGCAGTCAAGACAGGGGCACAGATACGCAGTATTTT
d_call: TRBD2; j_call: TRBJ2-7; v_call: TRBV4-2; clone_size: .; cdr3_aa: CASSQDGGGPKGSHEQYF; cdr3_nt: TGTGCCAGCAGCCAAGATGGCGGGGGTCCTAAGGGGAGCCACGAGCAGTACTTC
d_call: .; j_call: TRBJ2-7; v_call: TRBV10-1; clone_size: .; cdr3_aa: CASSRYSYEQYF; cdr3_nt: TGCGCCAGCAGTCGTTACTCCTACGAGCAGTACTTC
d_call: .; j_call: TRBJ2-7; v_call: TRBV5-4; clone_size: .; cdr3_aa: CASSPSPSYEQYF; cdr3_nt: TGTGCCAGCAGCCCTTCTCCCTCCTACGAGCAGTACTTC
d_call: .; j_call: TRBJ2-7; v_call: TRBV9; clone_size: once; cdr3_aa: CASSVEKGGGYEQYF; cdr3_nt: TGTGCCAGCAGCGTAGAGAAGGGGGGGGGCTACGAGCAGTACTTC
d_call: TRBD1; j_call: TRBJ1-3; v_call: TRBV9; clone_size: .; cdr3_aa: CASSATGARNTIYF; cdr3_nt: TGTGCCAGCAGCGCGACAGGGGCCAGAAACACCATATATTTT
d_call: TRBD2; j_call: TRBJ2-1; v_call: TRBV7-2; clone_size: .; cdr3_aa: CASSLAATLATKYNEQFF; cdr3_nt: TGTGCCAGCAGCTTAGCCGCCACACTAGCGACCAAATACAATGAGCAGTTCTTC
d_call: .; j_call: TRBJ1-1; v_call: TRBV10-3; clone_size: .; cdr3_aa: CAINNRNTEAFF; cdr3_nt: TGTGCCATCAACAACAGGAACACTGAAGCTTTCTTT
d_call: .; j_call: TRBJ2-7; v_call: TRBV11-3; clone_size: .; cdr3_aa: CASSPHRLTYEQYF; cdr3_nt: TGTGCCAGCAGCCCACACAGGTTAACCTACGAGCAGTACTTC
d_call: .; j_call: TRBJ2-5; v_call: TRBV21-1; clone_size: .; cdr3_aa: CASSKPSVSYQETQYF; cdr3_nt: TGTGCCAGCAGCAAACCTAGCGTATCCTACCAAGAGACCCAGTACTTC
d_call: .; j_call: TRBJ1-5; v_call: TRBV28; clone_size: .; cdr3_aa: CASSFRGTSQPQHF; cdr3_nt: TGTGCCAGCAGTTTTAGGGGGACATCCCAGCCCCAGCATTTT
d_call: TRBD1; j_call: TRBJ2-2; v_call: TRBV18; clone_size: few; cdr3_aa: CASSPRDRTDSTGELFF; cdr3_nt: TGTGCCAGCTCACCACGGGACAGGACAGACAGCACCGGGGAGCTGTTTTTT
d_call: TRBD1; j_call: TRBJ1-5; v_call: TRBV18; clone_size: .; cdr3_aa: CASSLGPSGGQPQHF; cdr3_nt: TGTGCCAGCTCACTTGGACCATCAGGGGGTCAGCCCCAGCATTTT
d_call: TRBD2; j_call: TRBJ2-5; v_call: TRBV27; clone_size: once; cdr3_aa: CASTPSGRCQETQYF; cdr3_nt: TGTGCCAGCACCCCTAGCGGGAGATGCCAAGAGACCCAGTACTTC
d_call: TRBD1; j_call: TRBJ2-5; v_call: TRBV6-1; clone_size: once; cdr3_aa: CASSSQGATETQYF; cdr3_nt: TGTGCCAGCAGCTCGCAGGGGGCGACGGAGACCCAGTACTTC
d_call: .; j_call: TRBJ1-1; v_call: TRBV2; clone_size: once; cdr3_aa: CASTYSGENTEAFF; cdr3_nt: TGTGCCAGCACCTATTCGGGGGAGAACACTGAAGCTTTCTTT
d_call: TRBD2; j_call: TRBJ2-3; v_call: TRBV9; clone_size: .; cdr3_aa: CASSAALAGDWTDTQYF; cdr3_nt: TGTGCCAGCAGCGCCGCCCTAGCGGGAGATTGGACAGATACGCAGTATTTT
d_call: TRBD1; j_call: TRBJ1-5; v_call: TRBV30; clone_size: few; cdr3_aa: CAWKPGQSNQPQHF; cdr3_nt: TGTGCCTGGAAGCCGGGACAGAGCAATCAGCCCCAGCATTTT
d_call: TRBD1; j_call: TRBJ1-5; v_call: TRBV18; clone_size: .; cdr3_aa: CASSGQGRQPQHF; cdr3_nt: TGTGCCAGCTCAGGACAGGGGCGTCAGCCCCAGCATTTT
d_call: TRBD1; j_call: TRBJ1-5; v_call: TRBV5-5; clone_size: .; cdr3_aa: CASSPRDRPTNQPQHF; cdr3_nt: TGTGCCAGCAGCCCGCGGGACAGACCTACCAATCAGCCCCAGCATTTT
d_call: TRBD2; j_call: TRBJ2-2; v_call: TRBV4-1; clone_size: .; cdr3_aa: CASSQAVGTSGITGELFF; cdr3_nt: TGCGCCAGCAGCCAAGCCGTCGGGACTAGCGGGATCACCGGGGAGCTGTTTTTT
d_call: .; j_call: TRBJ1-5; v_call: TRBV28; clone_size: .; cdr3_aa: CASRGRVNQPQHF; cdr3_nt: TGTGCCAGCAGAGGCAGGGTGAATCAGCCCCAGCATTTT
d_call: TRBD1; j_call: TRBJ2-7; v_call: TRBV27; clone_size: .; cdr3_aa: CASSHGTGYEQYF; cdr3_nt: TGTGCCAGCAGTCACGGGACAGGCTACGAGCAGTACTTC
d_call: .; j_call: TRBJ1-1; v_call: TRBV6-5; clone_size: .; cdr3_aa: CASSYGVRVGTEAFF; cdr3_nt: TGTGCCAGCAGTTACGGGGTCAGGGTAGGCACTGAAGCTTTCTTT
d_call: .; j_call: TRBJ2-7; v_call: TRBV10-1; clone_size: .; cdr3_aa: CAGRDNYEQYF; cdr3_nt: TGCGCCGGAAGGGACAACTACGAGCAGTACTTC
d_call: .; j_call: TRBJ2-7; v_call: TRBV5-1; clone_size: .; cdr3_aa: CASSLMASYEQYF; cdr3_nt: TGCGCCAGCAGCTTGATGGCAAGCTACGAGCAGTACTTC
d_call: .; j_call: TRBJ2-5; v_call: TRBV25-1; clone_size: many; cdr3_aa: CASTLQGQAQETQYF; cdr3_nt: TGTGCCAGCACCCTCCAGGGGCAGGCCCAAGAGACCCAGTACTTC
d_call: .; j_call: TRBJ1-3; v_call: TRBV18; clone_size: few; cdr3_aa: CASSPRPTGYEGNTIYF; cdr3_nt: TGTGCCAGCTCACCACGGCCGACAGGCTATGAGGGAAACACCATATATTTT
d_call: TRBD1; j_call: TRBJ2-7; v_call: TRBV19; clone_size: .; cdr3_aa: CASSIAGQFYEQYF; cdr3_nt: TGTGCCAGTAGTATAGCGGGACAGTTCTACGAGCAGTACTTC
d_call: .; j_call: TRBJ2-6; v_call: TRBV5-1; clone_size: .; cdr3_aa: CASSLDSGSGANVLTF; cdr3_nt: TGCGCCAGCAGCTTGGATAGCGGATCTGGGGCCAACGTCCTGACTTTC
d_call: TRBD1; j_call: TRBJ2-3; v_call: TRBV27; clone_size: .; cdr3_aa: CASGTGGTDTQYF; cdr3_nt: TGTGCCAGCGGAACAGGGGGCACAGATACGCAGTATTTT
d_call: TRBD1; j_call: TRBJ1-1; v_call: TRBV9; clone_size: .; cdr3_aa: CASSGDSSYTEAFF; cdr3_nt: TGTGCCAGCAGCGGGGACAGTAGTTACACTGAAGCTTTCTTT
d_call: .; j_call: TRBJ2-4; v_call: TRBV30; clone_size: .; cdr3_aa: CAWSKESRAKNIQYF; cdr3_nt: TGTGCCTGGAGTAAAGAATCTAGGGCCAAAAACATTCAGTACTTC
d_call: .; j_call: TRBJ2-1; v_call: TRBV10-2; clone_size: .; cdr3_aa: CASSEILPGRSGNEQFF; cdr3_nt: TGCGCCAGCAGTGAGATCCTGCCGGGTCGAAGTGGGAATGAGCAGTTCTTC
d_call: .; j_call: TRBJ1-4; v_call: TRBV4-1; clone_size: once; cdr3_aa: CASSQEPGAATNEKLFF; cdr3_nt: TGCGCCAGCAGCCAAGAACCAGGCGCAGCAACTAATGAAAAACTGTTTTTT
d_call: .; j_call: TRBJ1-5; v_call: TRBV6-1; clone_size: .; cdr3_aa: CASSEEGSPGRGRGQPQHF; cdr3_nt: TGTGCCAGCAGTGAAGAGGGGTCCCCTGGCAGGGGCAGGGGTCAGCCCCAGCATTTT
d_call: .; j_call: TRBJ2-7; v_call: TRBV7-6; clone_size: .; cdr3_aa: CASSLARTAYEQYF; cdr3_nt: TGTGCCAGCAGCTTAGCGCGGACTGCCTACGAGCAGTACTTC
d_call: TRBD1; j_call: TRBJ2-5; v_call: TRBV5-1; clone_size: .; cdr3_aa: CASSPGTGGETQYF; cdr3_nt: TGCGCCAGCAGCCCCGGGACAGGGGGAGAGACCCAGTACTTC
d_call: .; j_call: TRBJ1-1; v_call: TRBV9; clone_size: .; cdr3_aa: CASSVAGQNTEAFF; cdr3_nt: TGTGCCAGCAGCGTAGCCGGACAAAACACTGAAGCTTTCTTT
d_call: .; j_call: TRBJ1-1; v_call: TRBV30; clone_size: .; cdr3_aa: CAWAHTGVAEAFF; cdr3_nt: TGTGCCTGGGCACACACGGGGGTAGCTGAAGCTTTCTTT
d_call: .; j_call: TRBJ1-2; v_call: TRBV27; clone_size: .; cdr3_aa: CASSLSAQAFYGYTF; cdr3_nt: TGTGCCAGCAGTTTATCGGCCCAGGCCTTCTATGGCTACACCTTC
d_call: .; j_call: TRBJ1-5; v_call: TRBV7-6; clone_size: .; cdr3_aa: CASSLDSSNQPQHF; cdr3_nt: TGTGCCAGCAGCTTAGACAGTAGCAATCAGCCCCAGCATTTT
d_call: .; j_call: TRBJ1-1; v_call: TRBV29-1; clone_size: .; cdr3_aa: CSIIGVQGQDTEAFF; cdr3_nt: TGCAGCATAATCGGGGTCCAGGGGCAAGACACTGAAGCTTTCTTT
d_call: .; j_call: TRBJ2-3; v_call: TRBV6-4; clone_size: .; cdr3_aa: CASSLGTSTDTQYF; cdr3_nt: TGTGCCAGCAGTTTGGGGACTAGCACAGATACGCAGTATTTT
d_call: .; j_call: TRBJ1-2; v_call: TRBV7-9; clone_size: .; cdr3_aa: CASSSGGLDYGYTF; cdr3_nt: TGTGCCAGCAGCTCCGGGGGGCTAGACTATGGCTACACCTTC
d_call: .; j_call: TRBJ1-1; v_call: TRBV20-1; clone_size: .; cdr3_aa: CSALLNTEAFF; cdr3_nt: TGCAGTGCTCTATTAAACACTGAAGCTTTCTTT
d_call: .; j_call: TRBJ2-3; v_call: TRBV30; clone_size: .; cdr3_aa: CAWSLIRDTDTQYF; cdr3_nt: TGTGCCTGGAGCTTGATCCGGGACACAGATACGCAGTATTTT
d_call: .; j_call: TRBJ1-3; v_call: TRBV28; clone_size: .; cdr3_aa: CASSFSGLGNTIYF; cdr3_nt: TGTGCCAGCAGTTTTTCAGGGCTGGGAAACACCATATATTTT
d_call: TRBD1; j_call: TRBJ1-5; v_call: TRBV10-3; clone_size: few; cdr3_aa: CAVRGQGGNQPQHF; cdr3_nt: TGTGCCGTCAGGGGACAGGGGGGAAATCAGCCCCAGCATTTT
d_call: TRBD1; j_call: TRBJ1-2; v_call: TRBV27; clone_size: .; cdr3_aa: CASSEITGVKGYTF; cdr3_nt: TGTGCCAGCAGTGAAATAACAGGGGTGAAGGGCTACACCTTC
d_call: TRBD1; j_call: TRBJ2-3; v_call: TRBV2; clone_size: .; cdr3_aa: CASSGRQGADTQYF; cdr3_nt: TGTGCCAGCAGTGGGAGGCAGGGGGCAGATACGCAGTATTTT
d_call: .; j_call: TRBJ2-2; v_call: TRBV28; clone_size: .; cdr3_aa: CASRSRVLGVGYLFF; cdr3_nt: TGTGCCAGCAGATCTCGGGTCTTAGGAGTTGGTTATTTGTTTTTT
d_call: TRBD2; j_call: TRBJ2-1; v_call: TRBV5-8; clone_size: .; cdr3_aa: CASSFDGTSGSFKWVF; cdr3_nt: TGTGCCAGCAGCTTTGACGGGACTAGCGGGTCATTCAAATGGGTCTTC
d_call: TRBD2; j_call: TRBJ2-7; v_call: TRBV7-6; clone_size: .; cdr3_aa: CASSLLQRGSSYEQYF; cdr3_nt: TGTGCCAGCAGCTTACTCCAGCGGGGAAGCTCCTACGAGCAGTACTTC
d_call: TRBD1; j_call: TRBJ1-5; v_call: TRBV15; clone_size: few; cdr3_aa: CATSVRDRGSPQHF; cdr3_nt: TGTGCCACCAGCGTCCGGGACAGAGGGTCTCCCCAGCATTTT
d_call: TRBD2; j_call: TRBJ2-7; v_call: TRBV5-6; clone_size: .; cdr3_aa: CASSYVRTSGSNEQYF; cdr3_nt: TGTGCCAGCAGCTACGTTAGGACTAGCGGGAGCAACGAGCAGTACTTC